A selection of T cell receptor beta chains follows, all from one sample in a study of blood T cells in healthy people across ages. MiXCR was run by TCRdb on the 5' RACE reads, yielding one entry per CDR3 protein. The table records some 800,000 distinct CDR3 sequences, about 42% of them present only once. Material: blood. The receptor set was obtained from a man aged 60 to 75 in good health. The conserved cysteine and the conserved F or W are not part of the CDR3 here.

V	J	length	CDR3
TRBV4-1	TRBJ2-3	14	ASSQDEASGGNTQY
TRBV27	TRBJ2-1	12	ASSFERSYNEQF
TRBV11-2	TRBJ2-7	11	ASGMGGSYEQY
TRBV9	TRBJ2-4	13	ASSATSREYNEQY
TRBV6-2/TRBV6-3	TRBJ2-5	13	AGGTSGAPGETQY
TRBV27	TRBJ2-1	13	ASTRAGPPNNEQF
TRBV4-1	TRBJ2-1	11	ASSNDRVGEQF
TRBV7-2	TRBJ1-1	12	ASTKDPRNTEAF
TRBV27	TRBJ2-3	12	ASYDRASTDTQY
TRBV7-9	TRBJ1-2	14	ASSLAGAGGDYGYT
TRBV9	TRBJ2-5	12	ASSASPYQETQY
TRBV4-2	TRBJ2-3	11	ASSPETGSTQY
TRBV6-5	TRBJ1-6	13	ASRSGTAWNSPLH
TRBV11-3	TRBJ2-7	13	ASSFSTGPTYEQY
TRBV3-1	TRBJ2-1	15	ASSQDPTGGSYNEQF
TRBV3-1	TRBJ2-1	11	ASSPPLAEEQF
TRBV2	TRBJ2-3	16	ASRTSLAGGPDTHTQY
TRBV27	.	13	ASSPGQGPTYEQY
TRBV6-2/TRBV6-3	TRBJ2-3	11	ASRGLASDTQY
TRBV20-1	TRBJ2-5	13	SANGWTGDPRSQY
TRBV7-2	TRBJ2-1	18	ASSPCRLAVVVLRYNEQF
TRBV7-2	TRBJ2-5	14	ASSLSSGDRYNEQY
TRBV15	TRBJ2-3	11	ATSRGFTDTQY
TRBV28	TRBJ2-5	13	ASSFSGTPKETQY
TRBV13	TRBJ1-2	11	ASSSHPGYGYT
TRBV3-1	TRBJ2-1	16	ASSLSEGRLAGDGEQF
TRBV20-1	TRBJ2-3	17	SARAGGGGAEVSTDTQY